This record covers a single T cell receptor (beta chain). No antigen is known for it. The CDR3 contains 13 residues. V was cut by 7 bases and J by 2 bases, with 12 bases left in between. This specimen comes from a study of graft-versus-host responses after intestinal transplantation. On the study more broadly: Recipients were given multivisceral, liver-intestinal, or isolated intestinal transplants. For approximately three years after anti-thymocyte globulin induction, all recipients took tacrolimus and steroids.

General study results and limits: The marrow of recipients harbored GvH clones, and ileum or blood showed some of them first. Early declines in HvG clones that occurred post-transplant were associated with peak circulating GvH clone levels.

Only in-frame clones appear in the TCRdb table, and some are missing; sequencing was by immunoSEQ multiplex PCR. The data show some 48,000 clones, with roughly 96% seen just once and 0.23% held by the top ten. The genes are TRBV23-1 and TRBJ2-7; TRBD2 is a possible D gene (7 bases). TRBV23-1 is an ORF for which the function is uncertain. The clonotype comes from a human donor who was the organ donor for an intestinal transplant. This specimen was unstimulated CD8+ T cells sorted from spleen or lymph node cells, taken before transplant. CDR3 region: CASKRDNPYEQYF. The CDR3 DNA follows: TGCGCCAGCAAGCGGGACAATCCCTACGAGCAGTACTTC.